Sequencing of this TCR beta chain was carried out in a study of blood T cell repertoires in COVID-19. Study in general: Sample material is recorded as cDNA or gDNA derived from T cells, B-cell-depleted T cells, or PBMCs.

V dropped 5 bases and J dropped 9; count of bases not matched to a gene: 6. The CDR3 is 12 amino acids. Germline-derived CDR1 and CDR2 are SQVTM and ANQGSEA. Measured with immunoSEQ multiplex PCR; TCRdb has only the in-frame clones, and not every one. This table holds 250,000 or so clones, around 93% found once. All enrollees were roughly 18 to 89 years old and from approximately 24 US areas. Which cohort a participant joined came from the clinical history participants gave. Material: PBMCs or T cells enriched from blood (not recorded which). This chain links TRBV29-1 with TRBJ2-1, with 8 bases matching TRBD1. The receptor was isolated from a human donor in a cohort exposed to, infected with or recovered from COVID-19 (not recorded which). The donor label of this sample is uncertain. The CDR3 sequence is CSVLGQGGEQFF. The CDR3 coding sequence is TGCAGCGTTCTCGGACAGGGAGGTGAGCAGTTCTTC.